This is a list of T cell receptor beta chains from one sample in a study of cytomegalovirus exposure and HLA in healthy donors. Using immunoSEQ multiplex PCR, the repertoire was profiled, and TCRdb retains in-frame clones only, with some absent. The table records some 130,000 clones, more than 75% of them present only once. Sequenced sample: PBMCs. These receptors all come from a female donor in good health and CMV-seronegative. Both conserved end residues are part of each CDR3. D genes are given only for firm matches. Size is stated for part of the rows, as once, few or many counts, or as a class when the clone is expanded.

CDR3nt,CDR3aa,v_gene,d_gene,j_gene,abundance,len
TGTGCCAGCAGCGGGACAGGCGTGCGAGAGCAGTTCTTC,CASSGTGVREQFF,TRBV27,TRBD1,TRBJ2-1,.,13
TGTGCCTGGAGTGTAGAGGAGGAGCAGTACTTC,CAWSVEEEQYF,TRBV30,.,TRBJ2-7,once,11
TGTGCCAGCAGGAAGACACAGGCCTATGGCTACACCTTC,CASRKTQAYGYTF,TRBV28,.,TRBJ1-2,few,13
TGCGCCAGCAGCCATCAACTAGCGGGCGGCTACAATGAGCAGTTCTTC,CASSHQLAGGYNEQFF,TRBV4-1,TRBD2,TRBJ2-1,.,16
TGTGCCAGCAAGAGACGGGGGGACCAAGAGACCCAGTACTTC,CASKRRGDQETQYF,TRBV6-6,TRBD2,TRBJ2-5,.,14
TGTGCCAGCAGTCACGGAGCGAACTATGGCTACACCTTC,CASSHGANYGYTF,TRBV6-6,.,TRBJ1-2,.,13
TGTGCCAGCAGACCCACCAGGGGCGCCGGGGAGCTGTTTTTT,CASRPTRGAGELFF,TRBV6-1,.,TRBJ2-2,.,14
TGTGCCAGCAGTTCGACAGGCTATAATTCACCCCTCCACTTT,CASSSTGYNSPLHF,TRBV9,.,TRBJ1-6,.,14
TGTGCCAGCAGTTCTAGGGGTTTTGCTACCTACGAGCAGTACTTC,CASSSRGFATYEQYF,TRBV2,.,TRBJ2-7,.,15
TGTGCCAGCAGCGTAGTGATAGCGGGAGGGAATGAGCAGTTCTTC,CASSVVIAGGNEQFF,TRBV9,TRBD2,TRBJ2-1,.,15
TGTGCCAGCAGTTTTACAGGGGAAGAGACCCAGTACTTC,CASSFTGEETQYF,TRBV27,TRBD1,TRBJ2-5,.,13
TGCGCCTCCTCTGAGGGGAAGGGGGCCTACGAGCAGTACTTC,CASSEGKGAYEQYF,TRBV4-1,.,TRBJ2-7,.,14
TGTGCCAGCAGTCCGGACAGGGACGGTGGGACCCAGTACTTC,CASSPDRDGGTQYF,TRBV2,TRBD1,TRBJ2-5,.,14
TGTGCCAGCATTCACAGGGGGTCAGGAAACACCATATATTTT,CASIHRGSGNTIYF,TRBV6-6,TRBD1,TRBJ1-3,few,14
TGTGCCAGCAGCCCAGGGAGGGGCGGAAGAAGCACAGATACGCAGTATTTT,CASSPGRGGRSTDTQYF,TRBV9,TRBD2,TRBJ2-3,.,17
TGTGCCATCAGCACCACAGGGGGCGCAGCTGGGGCCAACGTCCTGACTTTC,CAISTTGGAAGANVLTF,TRBV10-3,TRBD1,TRBJ2-6,.,17
TGTGCCTGGAGTGGAGCATTTGAGCAGTACTTC,CAWSGAFEQYF,TRBV30,.,TRBJ2-7,.,11